This TCR beta chain emerged from a study of spatial heterogeneity in lung cancer. Study-level background: After resection, follow-up PBMC samples were sequenced when available, at a median of roughly 26 months later.

TCRdb recomputed calls from the 5' RACE reads with MiXCR, one row per CDR3 protein. The profile shows about 16,000 distinct CDR3 sequences, approximately 6% of them singletons. Specified time point: blood at routine non-recurrence follow-up after resection. Without sorting, whole RNA was sequenced from tumor, nontumor lung or frozen PBMC. This clonotype has a count of ten or more. This CDR3 region has 16 residues. Trimming removed 1 base from V and 0 bases from J; junction bases left unmatched: 2. Germline lookup yields CDR1 MNHEY and CDR2 SVGAGI. The sequences come from PBMCs, collected at follow-up. The V call is TRBV6-5, the J call TRBJ1-1, with 10 bases lining up with TRBD1. The clonotype was recovered from a male donor with early-stage non-small cell lung cancer. DNA for the CDR3: TGTGCCAGCAGTTACTTGGGACAGGGGATGAACACTGAAGCTTTCTTT. This sequence encodes CASSYLGQGMNTEAFF.